This T cell receptor (beta chain) stems from a study of shared clonotypes between healthy human individuals. Looking at the study overall: A donor's plate count was three for CD4 naive and three for CD4 memory; CD8 naive had two and CD8 memory one.

In the CD4+ fraction, cells were divided into CD45RA+ naive and CD45RA-negative memory subsets. This CDR3 is built from 14 residues. The ends were cut back, 1 base at V and 6 bases at J, with 11 bases in the middle. CDR1 and CDR2 from the germline V gene are MDHEN and SYDVKM. Source study methods: From ImmunoSEQ came sequences covering only the junction and carrying no quality scores, so filtering differed. Method: immunoSEQ multiplex PCR; TCRdb's copy keeps in-frame clones and lacks some. V and J calls and clone size are copied from that table; D and trimming were computed from the DNA. The sample consists of 2,500,000 or so clones, over 85% of them appearing once. Turning to this clone: The antigen is undetermined.

Whole-study findings and limits: Around 5.4% of naive CD4 clonotypes were common to four donors.

The sequence was collected from a man in his late teens or twenties in good health. Some clones in this sample may be carry-over from other donors' samples. Sequenced input: naive CD4+ T cells from PBMCs. Subset here: CD45RA+ positively selected. This chain links TRBV28 with TRBJ2-3; D is unresolved. CDR3 protein: CASSLSRLSDTQYF. As DNA, the CDR3 is TGTGCCAGCAGTTTATCCCGCTTGAGTGATACGCAGTATTTT.